The 21 T cell receptor beta chains given below trace back to one sample, sequenced in a study of T cells in Graves' hyperthyroidism and ophthalmopathy. The CDR3 regions of TCR beta were amplified from RNA transcripts. First-round RT-PCR targeting the TCR CDR3 was performed with the HTBI primer set. TCRdb called the multiplex PCR reads again in MiXCR, with one record for every CDR3 protein. The sample holds 550,000 to 650,000 distinct CDR3 sequences, about 15% seen once. The specimen was blood. The source of these receptors is a woman in her 30s with Graves' hyperthyroidism that later progressed to Graves' ophthalmopathy.

This clonotype was seen repeatedly, ten times or more. The V gene is TRBV28, the J gene TRBJ1-3; D not certain. CDR3 size: 12 residues. The V gene's germline CDR1 is MDHEN and CDR2 SYDVKM. Trimming stripped 6 bases from V and 5 bases from J, with 8 bases between. The CDR3 region is CASSPYRNTIYF. The CDR3 bases are TGTGCCAGCAGCCCATACCGAAACACCATATATTTT.

The rearrangement uses TRBV7-8 and TRBJ2-7, with 11 bases matching TRBD2. This CDR3 spans 16 amino acids. Germline V gene lookup returns CDR1 SGHVS and CDR2 FQNEAQ. V dropped 3 bases and J dropped 5; count of bases not matched to a gene: 9. The CDR3: CASSFPVAGGSNEQYF. The CDR3 DNA follows: TGTGCCAGCAGCTTCCCTGTAGCGGGAGGGTCTAACGAGCAGTACTTC.

This clonotype showed up many times. The chain carries TRBV6-1 and TRBJ1-6; 8 bases align to TRBD1. The CDR3 consists of 15 residues. Germline V lookup: CDR1 MNHNS, CDR2 SASEGT. Trimming at V came to 7 bases and at J to 9 bases, leaving 11 bases not matched to a gene. CDR3 residues: CASKTGGGGVSPLHF. CDR3 DNA sequence: TGTGCCAGCAAAACAGGGGGTGGGGGAGTTTCACCCCTCCACTTT.

This clonotype was observed a handful of times. A single base separates this from a much larger clone, so it may be a read error. The chain combines TRBV10-3 with TRBJ2-7, with TRBD2 identical over 8 bases. The CDR3 runs 14 residues. Per the germline V gene, CDR1 is ENHRY and CDR2 is SYGVKD. The V and J ends lost 5 bases and 7 bases, in that order; junction bases with no gene match: 10. The CDR3 DNA reads as TGTGCCATCAGTTCGGGACTAGTAATGAGAGAGCAGTACTTC. Translating gives CAISSGLVMREQYF.

The table lists this clonotype with many counts. This sequence joins TRBV28 and TRBJ2-6, with a tentative D call TRBD2 (6 bases). The length of the CDR3 is 16 residues. The germline CDR1 and CDR2 sequences are MDHEN and SYDVKM. The germline V and J ends were trimmed by 2 bases and 2 bases, with 10 bases remaining between them. DNA of the CDR3: TGTGCCAGCAGTTTAAGTCGCGGGGCTGGGGCCAACGTCCTGACTTTC. Encoded protein: CASSLSRGAGANVLTF.

This clonotype came up many times. The chain has TRBV10-3 and TRBJ2-3, with 9 bases matching TRBD1. Germline lookup yields CDR1 ENHRY and CDR2 SYGVKD. The CDR3 sequence is 16 residues long. V was clipped by 0 bases and J by 2 bases; unmatched bases: 3. CDR3 nucleotides: TGTGCCATCAGTGAGTCGGGACAGGGTCCCACAGATACGCAGTATTTT. This gives the protein CAISESGQGPTDTQYF.

This clonotype was picked up many times. J is TRBJ2-1 and V is TRBV11-2; TRBD2 matches 10 bases. CDR1 SGHAT and CDR2 FQNNGV come from the germline V gene. J lost 10 bases, V lost 5 bases, and 14 bases had no gene match. This CDR3 is 16 amino acids long. The chain's CDR3 is CASSRGGLAGVSEQFF. In DNA form, the CDR3 reads TGTGCCAGCAGCCGAGGGGGGCTAGCGGGAGTTAGCGAGCAGTTCTTC. The full variable domain, rest sourced from reference TRBV11-2 and TRBJ2-1, is EAGVAQSPRYKIIEKRQSVAFWCNPISGHATLYWYQQILGQGPKLLIQFQNNGVVDDSQLPKDRFSAERLKGVDSTLKIQPAKLEDSAVYLCASSRGGLAGVSEQFFGPGTRLTVL.

This clonotype came up a few times. The rearrangement joins TRBV30 to TRBJ1-1; TRBD1 matches 7 bases. The CDR3 covers 13 residues. The trim removed 3 bases at V and 8 bases at J, leaving 9 bases unmatched. The V gene's germline CDR1 is GTSNPN and CDR2 SVGIG (reference sequence). The CDR3: CAWSPNRQGEAFF. The CDR3 bases are TGTGCCTGGAGCCCCAACCGACAGGGAGAAGCTTTCTTT.

V and J are TRBV28 and TRBJ2-7; 7 bases fit TRBD1. The CDR3 length is 13 residues. The germline CDR1 and CDR2 sequences are MDHEN and SYDVKM. Trimming removed 8 bases from V and 5 bases from J; junction bases left unmatched: 9. CDR3 sequence reads: CASEGTVSHEQYF. In DNA, the CDR3 is TGTGCCAGCGAGGGGACAGTGTCCCACGAGCAGTACTTC. Combining the CDR3 with reference TRBV28 and TRBJ2-7 gives the whole variable domain DVKVTQSSRYLVKRTGEKVFLECVQDMDHENMFWYRQDPGLGLRLIYFSYDVKMKEKGDIPEGYSVSREKKERFSLILESASTNQTSMYLCASEGTVSHEQYFGPGTRLTVT.

V gene TRBV14 combines with J gene TRBJ1-1, with 10 bases that match TRBD1. The CDR3 spans 14 residues. With V trimmed by 4 bases and J by 11 bases, 10 bases remained unmatched. Germline V lookup: CDR1 SGHDN, CDR2 FVKESK. CDR3 DNA sequence: TGTGCCAGCAGCCTCGTCCCGGGACAGGGGCAGGCTTTCTTT. As protein: CASSLVPGQGQAFF.

The table lists this clonotype with a few counts. V usage is TRBV11-2 and J usage is TRBJ1-2, with D perhaps TRBD1 (6 bases). Trimming pared 4 bases from V and 0 bases from J, leaving 12 bases between. Germline values: CDR1 SGHAT, CDR2 FQNNGV. The CDR3 loop spans 15 amino acids. CDR3 coding DNA: TGTGCCAGCAGCTCCATCAGGGGTACTAACTATGGCTACACCTTC. The encoded protein is CASSSIRGTNYGYTF.

This clonotype was counted ten times or more. The rearrangement links TRBV24-1 to TRBJ2-7; D possibly matches TRBD1 or TRBD2 (6 bases each). V lost 3 bases and J 3 bases, leaving 11 bases between the germline ends. The CDR3 contains 14 residues. CDR1 and CDR2 from the germline V gene are KGHDR and SFDVKD. The CDR3 nucleotides read TGTGCCACCAGTGATGGGGGGCTGTTCTACGAGCAGTACTTC. Its protein product is CATSDGGLFYEQYF.

This clonotype occurred many times. The chain employs TRBV10-3 and TRBJ2-1, with 12 positions matching TRBD2. The germline V gene encodes CDR1 ENHRY and CDR2 SYGVKD. J was trimmed by 6 bases and V by 4 bases; bases with no gene match: 4. The CDR3 contains 15 residues. CDR3 sequence: CAISGGLAGPNEQFF. The CDR3, as DNA: TGTGCCATCAGTGGCGGACTAGCGGGGCCCAATGAGCAGTTCTTC.

The chain has TRBV7-9 and TRBJ2-7; 7 bases agree with TRBD1. V lost 2 bases and J lost 6; bases outside the gene matches: 7. Germline values: CDR1 SEHNR, CDR2 FQNEAQ (reference sequence). The CDR3 sequence is 14 residues long. In nucleotides, the CDR3 is TGTGCCAGCAGCTTAACAGGGGTAATTTTCGAGCAGTACTTC. Amino acids: CASSLTGVIFEQYF.

This clonotype was observed a handful of times. V gene TRBV20-1 combines with J gene TRBJ2-3, with TRBD2 matching 8 bases. Unmatched junction bases numbered 3, after V lost 6 bases and J lost 1 base. Germline V gene lookup returns CDR1 DFQATT and CDR2 SNEGSKA (reference sequence). This CDR3 has 13 residues. CDR3 protein: CSAVAGRTDTQYF. The CDR3 DNA follows: TGCAGTGCAGTAGCGGGGCGCACAGATACGCAGTATTTT.

With respect to this clonotype: With a much larger clone just one base away, this may be a read error. V gene TRBV19 combines with J gene TRBJ2-2; a weak D match, TRBD1 (7 bases). Germline V CDR1 and CDR2: LNHDA, SQIVND (reference sequence). This CDR3 has 16 residues. For the CDR3, the DNA is TGTACCAGTAGTATAGCGGCGGGACAGTTCACCGGGGAGCTGTTTTTT. Its translation is CTSSIAAGQFTGELFF.

The V gene is TRBV5-6, the J gene TRBJ2-7; tentatively, D is TRBD2 (5 bases). Germline CDR1 SGHDT, CDR2 YYEEEE. Trimming left V 4 bases short and J 3 bases short, with 17 bases between. The CDR3 loop spans 15 amino acids. CDR3 in amino acids: CASSLLGVANYEQYF. CDR3 sequence (DNA): TGTGCCAGCAGCCTGCTCGGGGTAGCAAACTACGAGCAGTACTTC.

V gene TRBV28 combines with J gene TRBJ1-2; 7 bases align to TRBD1. The CDR3 runs 17 residues. With 5 bases clipped from V and 3 bases from J, the junction kept 15 bases outside the gene matches. Germline CDR1 is MDHEN and CDR2 is SYDVKM. The CDR3 protein is CASSPYGTAFRDYGYTF. In DNA, the CDR3 is TGTGCCAGCAGTCCGTACGGGACAGCCTTTCGGGACTATGGCTACACCTTC.

The V and J genes are TRBV19 and TRBJ2-1; 10 nucleotides line up with TRBD2. Unmatched junction bases numbered 6, after V lost 4 bases and J lost 6 bases. The germline V gene encodes CDR1 LNHDA and CDR2 SQIVND (reference sequence). This CDR3 spans 15 amino acids. The CDR3 loop reads CASSKGVAGGNEQFF. CDR3 sequence (DNA): TGTGCCAGTAGTAAGGGGGTAGCGGGAGGCAATGAGCAGTTCTTC.

The chain carries TRBV6-5 and TRBJ2-1; D gene ambiguous. This CDR3 comprises 16 residues. V was pared by 0 bases and J by 0 bases, with 9 bases between. The germline CDR1 and CDR2 sequences are MNHEY and SVGAGI. The CDR3 DNA reads as TGTGCCAGCAGTTACTCCCCATCTAGCTCCTACAATGAGCAGTTCTTC. Amino acids: CASSYSPSSSYNEQFF.

This clonotype was detected many times. This rearrangement joins TRBV30 to TRBJ2-5; D is possibly TRBD2 (6 bases). The V end lost 6 bases, the J end lost 5 bases, and 10 bases lay between the germline ends. The CDR3 has 11 residues. The germline CDR1 and CDR2 sequences are GTSNPN and SVGIG (reference sequence). The CDR3 nucleotides read TGTGCCTGCGGGGGTGGGGAGACCCAGTACTTC. Encoded protein: CACGGGETQYF.